This TCR beta chain derives from a study of cytomegalovirus exposure and HLA in healthy donors. Broader study findings: In the approximately 120 validation repertoires, a later analysis found that first-cohort TCR clusters tended to co-occur. In vitro data verified a few CMV-associated chains as specific for CMV antigens. The listing of roughly 160 TCR beta chains classed them as cytomegalovirus-associated. There were some public TCRs occurring in many donors, but most TCR sequences were rare.

Comments on this clone: Its antigen remains unidentified.

The V gene's germline CDR1 is SNHLY and CDR2 FYNNEI. CDR3 length: 15 amino acids. The V segment lost 3 bases and the J segment 6 bases; nucleotides outside the gene matches: 2. The protocol was immunoSEQ multiplex PCR, while the TCRdb copy is restricted to in-frame clones and leaves out a portion. The sample consists of about 70,000 clones, about 93% of them appearing once. The sequenced material came from PBMCs. V gene TRBV2 combines with J gene TRBJ2-2, with 12 bases fitting TRBD2. The TCR comes from a man between 18 and 29 years old in good health and CMV-seropositive. The CDR3, as DNA: TGTGCCAGCAGTGAGCGACTAGCGGGAGCCGGGGAGCTGTTTTTT. The encoded protein is CASSERLAGAGELFF.